These 7 T cell receptor beta chains came from one sample sequenced in a study of T cell responses to AZD1222 COVID-19 vaccine. TCRdb's table, derived via immunoSEQ multiplex PCR, lists solely in-frame clones and lacks some. The sample includes more than 65,000 clones, 70% to 90% of them seen just once. This material consisted of peripheral blood, taken 28 days after the second AZD1222 dose. The receptors originated from an adult who received the AZD1222 COVID-19 vaccine.

The V gene is TRBV11-2, the J gene TRBJ1-1; 8 bases are a match to TRBD1. The J segment lost 4 bases and the V segment lost 1 base, leaving 5 bases of the junction unmatched. Germline V gene data show CDR1 as SGHAT and CDR2 as FQNNGV. This CDR3 is 15 amino acids long. In nucleotides, the CDR3 is TGTGCCAGCAGCTTAGGACAGGGGTATGGCACTGAAGCTTTCTTT. This codes for CASSLGQGYGTEAFF.

This clone has just one count. The chain employs TRBV30 and TRBJ2-3; a possible D gene is TRBD1 (6 bases). The V and J ends lost 5 bases and 2 bases respectively, with 17 bases between them. The CDR3 length is 15 residues. The V gene's germline CDR1 is GTSNPN and CDR2 SVGIG (reference sequence). DNA of the CDR3: TGTGCCTGGGGGAGATTCAGGGGTTACACAGATACGCAGTATTTT. Protein sequence: CAWGRFRGYTDTQYF.

The rearrangement links TRBV6-5 to TRBJ1-2; 8 nucleotides agree with TRBD1. The CDR3 totals 15 residues. From germline, CDR1 is MNHEY and CDR2 SVGAGI. Trimming removed 6 bases from V and 5 bases from J; junction bases left unmatched: 11. DNA for the CDR3: TGTGCCAGCAGCTCCTGGGACAGGCAGCCGTATGGCTACACCTTC. Protein product: CASSSWDRQPYGYTF.

CDR3 DNA: TGTGCCATCAGTGAAACGGACAGGAGGGATCAGCCCCAGCATTTT. Protein product: CAISETDRRDQPQHF. V and J are TRBV10-3 and TRBJ1-5; 7 bases match TRBD1. CDR1 and CDR2 from the germline V gene are ENHRY and SYGVKD. This CDR3 spans 15 amino acids. V trimming: 3 bases; J trimming: 5 bases; junction bases outside the gene matches: 7.

The rearrangement links TRBV27 to TRBJ2-7; D might be TRBD2 (6 bases). V was trimmed by 6 bases and J by 1 base, leaving 10 bases between them. The CDR3 is made up of 13 amino acids. Germline V lookup: CDR1 MNHEY, CDR2 SMNVEV (reference sequence). The CDR3 DNA sequence: TGTGCCAGCAGCGAAGGACTATCCTACGAGCAGTACTTC. Translating gives CASSEGLSYEQYF.

The V call is TRBV7-9, the J call TRBJ2-1, with D tentatively TRBD1 (5 bases). This CDR3 is 14 amino acids long. V lost 2 bases and J 8 bases, leaving 13 bases between the germline ends. CDR1 is SEHNR and CDR2 is FQNEAQ in the germline V gene (reference sequence). In DNA, the CDR3 is TGTGCCAGCAGCTTACAGGGTATAAGCGATGAGCAGTTCTTC. Translated, it gives CASSLQGISDEQFF.

V gene TRBV28 combines with J gene TRBJ1-2; D is possibly TRBD1 (5 bases). The germline V gene has CDR1 MDHEN and CDR2 SYDVKM. The V end lost 7 bases, the J end lost 7 bases, and 22 bases lay between the germline ends. The CDR3 sequence is 15 residues long. The CDR3 protein is CASTGGTSLRSGYTF. In DNA, the CDR3 is TGTGCCAGCACCGGAGGGACCTCATTACGTAGTGGCTACACCTTC.